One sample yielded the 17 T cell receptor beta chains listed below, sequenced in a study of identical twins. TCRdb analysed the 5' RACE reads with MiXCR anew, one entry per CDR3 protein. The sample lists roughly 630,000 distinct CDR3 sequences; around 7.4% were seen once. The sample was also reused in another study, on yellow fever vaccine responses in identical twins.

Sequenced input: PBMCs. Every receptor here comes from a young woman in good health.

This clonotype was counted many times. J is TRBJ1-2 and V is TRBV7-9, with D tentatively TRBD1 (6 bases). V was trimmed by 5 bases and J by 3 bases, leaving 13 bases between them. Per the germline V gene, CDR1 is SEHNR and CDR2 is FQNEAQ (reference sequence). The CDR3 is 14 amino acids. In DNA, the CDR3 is TGTGCCAGCAGCCCGACCGGGACATACTATGGCTACACCTTC. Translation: CASSPTGTYYGYTF.

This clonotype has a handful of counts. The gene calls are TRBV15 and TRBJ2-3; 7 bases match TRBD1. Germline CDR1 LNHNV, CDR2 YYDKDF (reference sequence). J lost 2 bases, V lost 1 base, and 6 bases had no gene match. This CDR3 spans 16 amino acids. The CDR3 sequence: CATSRGGTAITDTQYF. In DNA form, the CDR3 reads TGTGCCACCAGCAGAGGGGGGACAGCAATCACAGATACGCAGTATTTT.

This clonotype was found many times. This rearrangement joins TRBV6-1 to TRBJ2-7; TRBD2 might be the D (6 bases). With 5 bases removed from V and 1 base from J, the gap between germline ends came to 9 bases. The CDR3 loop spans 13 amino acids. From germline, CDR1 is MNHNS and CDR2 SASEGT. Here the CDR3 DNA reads TGTGCCAGCAGTAGACTAGGGTCCTACGAGCAGTACGTC. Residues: CASSRLGSYEQYV.

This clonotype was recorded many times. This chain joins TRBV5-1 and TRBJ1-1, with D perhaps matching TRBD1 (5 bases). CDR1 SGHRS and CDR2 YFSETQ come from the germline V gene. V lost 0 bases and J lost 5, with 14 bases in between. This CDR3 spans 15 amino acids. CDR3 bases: TGCGCCAGCAGCTTGGAGGGTTCGGAGGGGACTGAAGCTTTCTTT. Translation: CASSLEGSEGTEAFF.

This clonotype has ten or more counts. CDR3 region: CASSDPSGRDEQFF. The CDR3 coding sequence is TGCGCCAGCAGTGATCCTAGCGGGAGGGATGAGCAGTTCTTC. The rearrangement links TRBV10-1 to TRBJ2-1; TRBD2 matches at 12 bases. This CDR3 contains 14 residues. The V and J ends lost 3 bases and 8 bases, in that order; junction bases with no gene match: 2. The V gene's germline CDR1 is WNHNN and CDR2 SYGVQD (reference sequence).

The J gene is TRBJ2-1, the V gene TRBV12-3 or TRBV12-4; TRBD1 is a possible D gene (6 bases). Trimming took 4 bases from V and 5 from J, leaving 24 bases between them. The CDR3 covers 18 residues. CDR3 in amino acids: CASSSQDTHRAGDNEQFF. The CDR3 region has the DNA TGTGCCAGCAGTTCCCAAGACACCCACAGGGCCGGCGACAATGAGCAGTTCTTC.

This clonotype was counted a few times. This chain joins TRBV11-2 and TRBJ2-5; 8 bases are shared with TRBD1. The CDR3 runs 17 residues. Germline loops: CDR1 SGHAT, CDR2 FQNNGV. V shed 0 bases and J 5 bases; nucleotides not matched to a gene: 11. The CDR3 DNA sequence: TGTGCCAGCAGCTTAGATCTTAGGACAGGGCGGCGGGAGACCCAGTACTTC. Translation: CASSLDLRTGRRETQYF.

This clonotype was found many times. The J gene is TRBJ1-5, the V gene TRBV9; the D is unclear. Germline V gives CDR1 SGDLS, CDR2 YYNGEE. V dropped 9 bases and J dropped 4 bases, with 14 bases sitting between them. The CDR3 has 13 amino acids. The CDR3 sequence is CANQSGPNQPQHF. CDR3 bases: TGTGCCAACCAATCGGGCCCGAATCAGCCCCAGCATTTT.

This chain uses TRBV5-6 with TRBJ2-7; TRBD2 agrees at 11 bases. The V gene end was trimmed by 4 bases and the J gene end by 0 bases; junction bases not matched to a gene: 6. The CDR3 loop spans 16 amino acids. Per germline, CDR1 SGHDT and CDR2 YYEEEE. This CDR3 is CASSVTSGGGSYEQYV. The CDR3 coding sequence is TGTGCCAGCAGCGTAACTAGCGGGGGAGGCTCCTACGAGCAGTACGTC.

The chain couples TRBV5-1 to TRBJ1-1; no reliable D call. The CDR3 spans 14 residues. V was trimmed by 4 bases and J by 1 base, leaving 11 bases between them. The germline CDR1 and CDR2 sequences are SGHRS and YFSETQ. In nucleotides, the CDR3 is TGCGCCAGCAGCGTATTACACACGAACACTGAAGCTTTCTTT. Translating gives CASSVLHTNTEAFF.

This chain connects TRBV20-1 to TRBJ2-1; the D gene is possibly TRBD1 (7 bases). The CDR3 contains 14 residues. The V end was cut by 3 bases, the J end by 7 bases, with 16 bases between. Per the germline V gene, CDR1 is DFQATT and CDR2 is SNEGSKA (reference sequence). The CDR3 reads CSAREGALGNEQFF. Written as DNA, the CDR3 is TGCAGTGCTAGGGAGGGGGCACTCGGGAATGAGCAGTTCTTC.

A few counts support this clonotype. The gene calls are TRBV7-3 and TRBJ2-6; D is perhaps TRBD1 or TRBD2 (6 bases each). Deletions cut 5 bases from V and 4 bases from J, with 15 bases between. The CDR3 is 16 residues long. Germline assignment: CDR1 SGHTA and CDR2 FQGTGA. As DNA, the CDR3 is TGTGCCAGCAGCCCAAATTGGGGGGCCGGGGCCAACGTCCTGACTTTC. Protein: CASSPNWGAGANVLTF.

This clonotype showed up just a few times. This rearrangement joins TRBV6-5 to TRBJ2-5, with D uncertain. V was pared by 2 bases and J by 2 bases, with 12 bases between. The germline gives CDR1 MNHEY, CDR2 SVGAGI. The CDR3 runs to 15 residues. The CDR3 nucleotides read TGTGCCAGCAGTTACGGCAGCTTATCTCAAGAGACCCAGTACTTC. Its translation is CASSYGSLSQETQYF.

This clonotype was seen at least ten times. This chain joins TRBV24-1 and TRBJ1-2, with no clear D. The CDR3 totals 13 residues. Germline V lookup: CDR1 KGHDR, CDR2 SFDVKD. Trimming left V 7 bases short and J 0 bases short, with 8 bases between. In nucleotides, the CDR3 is TGTGCCACCAGGAGAGGAGCTAACTATGGCTACACCTTC. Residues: CATRRGANYGYTF.

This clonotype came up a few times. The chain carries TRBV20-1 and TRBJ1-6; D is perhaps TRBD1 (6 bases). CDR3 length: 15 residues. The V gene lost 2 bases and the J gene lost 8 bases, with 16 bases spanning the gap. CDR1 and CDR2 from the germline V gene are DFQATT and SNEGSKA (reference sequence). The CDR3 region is CSARPLGQLDSPLHF. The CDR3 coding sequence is TGCAGTGCTAGACCCTTAGGACAGTTAGATTCACCCCTCCACTTT.

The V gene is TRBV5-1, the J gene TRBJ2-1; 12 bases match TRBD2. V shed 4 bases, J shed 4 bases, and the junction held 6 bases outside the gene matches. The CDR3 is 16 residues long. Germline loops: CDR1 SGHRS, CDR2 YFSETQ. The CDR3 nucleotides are TGCGCCAGCAGCAGGTCCGGACTAGCGGGATACAATGAGCAGTTCTTC. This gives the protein CASSRSGLAGYNEQFF.

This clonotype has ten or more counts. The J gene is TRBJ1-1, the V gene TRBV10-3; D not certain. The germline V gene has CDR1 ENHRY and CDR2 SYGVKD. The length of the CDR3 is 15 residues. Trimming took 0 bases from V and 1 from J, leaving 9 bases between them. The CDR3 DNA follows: TGTGCCATCAGTGAGTCCGGGAGGACGAACACTGAAGCTTTCTTT. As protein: CAISESGRTNTEAFF.